This passage covers 6 T cell receptor beta chains from one sample sequenced in a study of T cells in Graves' hyperthyroidism and ophthalmopathy. Researchers took RNA transcripts and amplified the TCR beta CDR3 regions from them. With the HTBI primer set, the TCR CDR3 went through a first round of RT-PCR. In TCRdb, the multiplex PCR reads were re-called with MiXCR into one record per CDR3 protein. The sample has roughly 500,000 distinct CDR3 sequences, roughly 22% seen once. Sequences were obtained from blood. Receptors were obtained from a woman between 65 and 79 years old with Graves' ophthalmopathy.

CDR3 residues: CSARVGSGGNNEKLFF. CDR3 sequence (DNA): TGCAGTGCTAGAGTTGGTTCCGGGGGGAATAATGAAAAACTGTTTTTT. The chain is built from TRBV20-1 and TRBJ1-4, with D possibly being TRBD1 (5 bases). Per germline, CDR1 DFQATT and CDR2 SNEGSKA (reference sequence). Deletions cut 1 base from V and 4 bases from J, with 16 bases between. This CDR3 contains 16 residues.

This clonotype was seen at least ten times. The chain couples TRBV20-1 to TRBJ2-7, with 11 bases matching TRBD2. The CDR3 runs 13 residues. Losses at the gene ends were 4 bases for V and 6 bases for J; bases not matched to a gene: 5. Germline V gene data show CDR1 as DFQATT and CDR2 as SNEGSKA (reference sequence). CDR3 sequence reads: CSANSGLAVEQYF. CDR3 sequence (DNA): TGCAGTGCTAACTCGGGACTAGCGGTCGAGCAGTACTTC.

CDR3 coding DNA: TGCGCCAGCAGCTTGGTGGGACAGAACAACAATGAGCAGTTCTTC. Its protein product is CASSLVGQNNNEQFF. The V and J genes are TRBV5-1 and TRBJ2-1, with 7 nucleotides matching TRBD1. With 0 bases clipped from V and 5 bases from J, the junction kept 5 bases outside the gene matches. This CDR3 has 15 amino acids. Per germline, CDR1 SGHRS and CDR2 YFSETQ. The whole variable domain, filled in from reference TRBV5-1 and TRBJ2-1, reads KAGVTQTPRYLIKTRGQQVTLSCSPISGHRSVSWYQQTPGQGLQFLFEYFSETQRNKGNFPGRFSGRQFSNSRSEMNVSTLELGDSALYLCASSLVGQNNNEQFFGPGTRLTVL.

This clonotype has only a few counts. A much larger clonotype is one base distant, so this may be a read error. Because the CDR3 is missing its conserved closing phenylalanine or tryptophan, this is likely a read error. CDR3 coding DNA: TGTGCCAGCAGCTTAACCGGACGGAAATATGGCTACACCCTC. Protein sequence: CASSLTGRKYGYTL. The rearrangement joins TRBV7-2 to TRBJ1-2; D is ambiguous. The V end lost 2 bases, the J end lost 5 bases, and 12 bases lay between the germline ends. Germline CDR1 SGHTA, CDR2 FQGNSA. The CDR3 consists of 14 residues.

The chain employs TRBV7-2 and TRBJ1-5, with 7 bases aligning to TRBD1. CDR1 and CDR2 from the germline V gene are SGHTA and FQGNSA. The CDR3 runs to 14 residues. V trimming: 5 bases; J trimming: 7 bases; junction bases outside the gene matches: 8. CDR3 sequence reads: CASSARQGRQPQHF. The CDR3 bases are TGTGCCAGCAGCGCCCGACAGGGCAGGCAGCCCCAGCATTTT.

There are a few counts of this clonotype. The genes are TRBV3-1 and TRBJ1-2; weak D call: TRBD1 (5 bases). V gave up 1 base and J gave up 6 bases, with 12 bases separating them. The CDR3 runs 14 residues. Germline CDR1 is LGHDT and CDR2 is YNNKEL (reference sequence). The DNA of the CDR3 is TGTGCCAGCAGCCAAGGACAGTGGAGGCATGGCTACACCTTC. It yields the protein CASSQGQWRHGYTF. The full variable domain, completed using reference TRBV3-1 and TRBJ1-2, is DTAVSQTPKYLVTQMGNDKSIKCEQNLGHDTMYWYKQDSKKFLKIMFSYNNKELIINETVPNRFSPKSPDKAHLNLHINSLELGDSAVYFCASSQGQWRHGYTFGSGTRLTVV.